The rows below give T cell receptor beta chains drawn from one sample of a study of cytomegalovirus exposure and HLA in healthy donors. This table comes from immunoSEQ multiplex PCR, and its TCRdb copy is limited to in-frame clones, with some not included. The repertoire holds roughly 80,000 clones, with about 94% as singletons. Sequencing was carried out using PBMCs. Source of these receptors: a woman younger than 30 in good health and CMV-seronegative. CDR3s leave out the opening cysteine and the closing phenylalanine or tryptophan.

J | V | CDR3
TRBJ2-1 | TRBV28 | ASSHSRLGTEGTSGRYNEQF
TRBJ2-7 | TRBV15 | ATSGQAIGEYEQY
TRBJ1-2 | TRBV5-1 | ASSLAPARDYGYT
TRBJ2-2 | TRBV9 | ASSVVETGELF
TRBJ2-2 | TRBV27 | ASSQTGPGELF
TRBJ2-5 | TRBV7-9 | ASSTTGVLTQETQY
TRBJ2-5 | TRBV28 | ASRMGSSGEQETQY
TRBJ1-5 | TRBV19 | ASSIDPGQDLWDQPQH
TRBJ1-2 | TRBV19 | ASERRGAGYT
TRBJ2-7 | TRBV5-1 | ASSLALGQGEYEQY
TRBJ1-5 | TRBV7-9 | ASSLVEGGQGYQPQH
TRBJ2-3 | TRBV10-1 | ASSEGTGDTDTQY
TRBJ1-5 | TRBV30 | AWSLKVGQGNQPQH
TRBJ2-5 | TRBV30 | AWSPGRTVPQLQETQY
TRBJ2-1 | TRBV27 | ASSWDLGGYNEQF
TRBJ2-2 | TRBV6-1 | ASSEELAGGGELF
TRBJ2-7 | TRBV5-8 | ASSLTGDEQY
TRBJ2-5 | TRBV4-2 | ASSQDQTRVRKTQY
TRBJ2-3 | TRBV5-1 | ASTSGADTQY
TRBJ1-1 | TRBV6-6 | ASTGWYAEAF
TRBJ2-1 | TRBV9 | ASSPSGASYNEQF
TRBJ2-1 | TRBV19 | ASSIDRSSYNEQF
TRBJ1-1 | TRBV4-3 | ASSRGQGINTEAF
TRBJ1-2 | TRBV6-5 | ASSYEPGGGDYGYT
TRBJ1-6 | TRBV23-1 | ASSQGAADSPLH
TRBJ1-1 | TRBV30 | AWSPSGEAF
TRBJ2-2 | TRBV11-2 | ASSLDLPGLAIPGELF
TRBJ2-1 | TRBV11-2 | ASSFPAGALNEQF
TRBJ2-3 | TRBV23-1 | ASSQMDREVWGTNTQY
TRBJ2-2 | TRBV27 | ASSLAWNTGELF
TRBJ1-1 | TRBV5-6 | ASSFWVLGLNTEAF
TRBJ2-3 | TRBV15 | ATSTARGTGTGAGDTQY
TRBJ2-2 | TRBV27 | ASRSLATNTGELF
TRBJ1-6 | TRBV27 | ASSSQGTPRNSPLH
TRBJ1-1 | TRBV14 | ASKAGARTEAF
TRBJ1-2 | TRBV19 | ASSSYDLGQGVDYGYT
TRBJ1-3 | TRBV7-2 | ASSLQGTAGNTIY
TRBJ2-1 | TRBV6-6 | ASSYPDRVYNEQF
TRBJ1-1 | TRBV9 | ASSVGPAGGTEAF
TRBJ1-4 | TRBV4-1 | ASSPERGGGEKLF
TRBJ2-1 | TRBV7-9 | ASSIAGSTYNEQF